This T cell receptor beta chain was profiled in a study of OX40 agonist ivuxolimab in advanced cancers. Study-wide background: Dose-escalation patients were diagnosed with hepatocellular carcinoma, melanoma, renal cell cancer or head and neck cancer.

TCRdb keeps only in-frame clones here, not all; method: immunoSEQ multiplex PCR. The repertoire holds about 79,000 clones, with roughly 88% as singletons. Germline V lookup: CDR1 SGHNT, CDR2 YYREEE (reference sequence). This CDR3 region has 18 residues. V lost 3 bases and J lost 9; bases outside the gene matches: 20. This receptor was identified in an adult with an advanced solid tumor such as melanoma, head and neck, liver or kidney cancer. Specimen: CD4+ or CD8+ T cells sorted from blood, collected in a trial of the OX40 agonist ivuxolimab. This rearrangement joins TRBV5-4 to TRBJ2-1; 8 positions match TRBD1. The CDR3 DNA reads as TGTGCCAGCAGCTCCCCCGGAAGACAGGGGTCGCAAATTTTTGAGCAGTTCTTC. Its translation: CASSSPGRQGSQIFEQFF.